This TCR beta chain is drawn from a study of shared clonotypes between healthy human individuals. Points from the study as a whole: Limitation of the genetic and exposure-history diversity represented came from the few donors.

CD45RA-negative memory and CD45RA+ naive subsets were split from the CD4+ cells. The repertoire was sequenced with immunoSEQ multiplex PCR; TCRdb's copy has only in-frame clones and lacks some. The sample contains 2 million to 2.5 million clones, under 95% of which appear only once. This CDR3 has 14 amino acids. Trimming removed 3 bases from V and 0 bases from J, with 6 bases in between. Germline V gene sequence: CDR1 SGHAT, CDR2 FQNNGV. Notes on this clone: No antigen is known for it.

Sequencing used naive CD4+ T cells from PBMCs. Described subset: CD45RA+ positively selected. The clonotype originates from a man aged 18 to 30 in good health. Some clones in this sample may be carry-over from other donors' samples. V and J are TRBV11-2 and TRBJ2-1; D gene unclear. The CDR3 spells CASSFLPSYNEQFF. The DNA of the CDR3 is TGTGCCAGCAGCTTTTTGCCCTCCTACAATGAGCAGTTCTTC.